Following are 23 T cell receptor beta chains from one sample sequenced in a study of blood T cells in healthy people across ages. The authors ran a second PCR of roughly 6 to 11 cycles using a sample-barcoded 5' primer and a J-beta primer mix. TCRdb ran MiXCR on the 5' RACE reads and lists one entry per CDR3 protein. Of around 1.7 million distinct CDR3 sequences listed, under 30% are singletons. The sample taken for sequencing was blood. These receptors originate from a woman in her thirties in good health.

A few counts support this clonotype. The chain is built from TRBV20-1 and TRBJ1-4; D is unresolved. There are 14 residues in the CDR3. Per the germline V gene, CDR1 is DFQATT and CDR2 is SNEGSKA (reference sequence). V lost 5 bases, J lost 6 bases, and 16 bases lay in between. In DNA form, the CDR3 reads TGCAGTGCTTCCTTGGCAGCGATGTATGAAAAACTGTTTTTT. The encoded protein is CSASLAAMYEKLFF.

V gene TRBV25-1 combines with J gene TRBJ1-1; possibly TRBD1 for D (5 bases). CDR1 and CDR2 (germline): MGHDK, SYGVNS. The CDR3 extends over 12 amino acids. Trimming shortened V by 8 bases and J by 10 bases, and 17 bases separated the two germline ends. CDR3 loop: CASAQGDVLAFF. The CDR3, as DNA: TGTGCCAGCGCCCAGGGAGATGTGTTAGCTTTCTTT.

This clonotype was counted only a few times. This chain uses TRBV2 with TRBJ1-5; no firm D call. The germline V gene has CDR1 SNHLY and CDR2 FYNNEI. The CDR3 extends over 17 amino acids. V lost 4 bases to trimming and J lost 0 bases, with 16 bases between them. CDR3 sequence: CASSGGRETYSNQPQHF. The CDR3 DNA is TGTGCCAGCAGTGGTGGTAGGGAAACTTATAGCAATCAGCCCCAGCATTTT.

The sample holds a few counts of this clonotype. The chain combines TRBV6-5 with TRBJ2-1; TRBD2 matches at 13 bases. Unmatched junction bases numbered 3, after V lost 0 bases and J lost 7 bases. Germline CDR1 is MNHEY and CDR2 is SVGAGI. This CDR3 region has 16 residues. In DNA, the CDR3 is TGTGCCAGCAGTTACTCCCGGACTAGCGGGAGAAATGAGCAGTTCTTC. Its translation is CASSYSRTSGRNEQFF.

The chain has TRBV5-4 and TRBJ2-1; D gene uncertain. The CDR3 loop spans 13 amino acids. CDR1 and CDR2 from the germline V gene are SGHNT and YYREEE (reference sequence). Trimming removed 5 bases from V and 7 bases from J, with 13 bases in between. The DNA of the CDR3 is TGTGCCAGCAGTCTCCCCCCTAGGAATGAGCAGTTCTTC. Translating gives CASSLPPRNEQFF.

This clonotype was detected a few times. The chain joins TRBV7-9 to TRBJ2-5; D is perhaps TRBD2 (5 bases). Looked up from germline, CDR1 is SEHNR and CDR2 is FQNEAQ (reference sequence). V gave up 0 bases and J gave up 3 bases, with 11 bases separating them. This CDR3 is built from 15 residues. The CDR3 is CASSLALPGEETQYF. The CDR3 nucleotides read TGTGCCAGCAGCTTAGCGCTTCCCGGGGAAGAGACCCAGTACTTC.

This clonotype was counted at least ten times. This chain connects TRBV6-2 or TRBV6-3 to TRBJ2-7, with 10 bases matching TRBD2. CDR3 length: 13 amino acids. Germline CDR1 and CDR2: MNHEY and SVGEGT. Unmatched junction bases numbered 2, after V lost 6 bases and J lost 3 bases. The CDR3 DNA follows: TGTGCCAGCAGACGGACTAGCGGCTACGAGCAGTACTTC. Translated: CASRRTSGYEQYF.

V and J are TRBV20-1 and TRBJ2-1; 7 bases line up with TRBD2. V lost 7 bases to trimming and J lost 9 bases; unmatched junction nucleotides: 15. The CDR3 contains 14 residues. The V gene's germline CDR1 is DFQATT and CDR2 SNEGSKA (reference sequence). Here the CDR3 reads CSGRTGGRGSEQFF. In DNA, the CDR3 is TGCAGTGGTAGGACTGGCGGGAGAGGAAGTGAGCAGTTCTTC.

This clonotype was detected ten times or more. This chain links TRBV29-1 with TRBJ2-5, with a weak D call TRBD1 (5 bases). Germline CDR1 is SQVTM and CDR2 is ANQGSEA. V lost 4 bases to trimming and J lost 2 bases, with 20 bases between them. The length of the CDR3 is 16 residues. The DNA of the CDR3 is TGCAGCGTTGTGGGTTTCTTGGACACCGGGCAAGAGACCCAGTACTTC. Its translation: CSVVGFLDTGQETQYF.

The chain joins TRBV2 to TRBJ2-5; 9 bases fit TRBD2. The junction had 4 bases not matched to a gene; V was cut back by 5 bases and J by 3 bases. This CDR3 is 14 amino acids long. Germline CDR1 and CDR2: SNHLY and FYNNEI. Here the CDR3 DNA reads TGTGCCAGCAGTTCGCGACTAGCGGAAGAGACCCAGTACTTC. Residues: CASSSRLAEETQYF.

This clonotype came up a few times. The junction shows a germline mismatch at one end, possibly a read error. V and J are TRBV15 and TRBJ1-5; no definite D call. The CDR3 covers 10 residues. Germline V gives CDR1 LNHNV, CDR2 YYDKDF (reference sequence). CDR3 loop: CATSNQPQHF. The CDR3 nucleotides read TGTGCCACCAGCAACCAGCCCCAGCATTTT.

This clonotype was seen more than once but under ten times. The chain recombines TRBV7-9 with TRBJ2-5, with 8 bases lining up with TRBD1. V shed 5 bases and J 4 bases; nucleotides not matched to a gene: 9. Per germline, CDR1 SEHNR and CDR2 FQNEAQ (reference sequence). CDR3 size: 15 residues. The CDR3 protein is CASSGRTGLGETQYF. For the CDR3, the DNA is TGTGCCAGCAGCGGGCGGACAGGGCTGGGAGAGACCCAGTACTTC.

As regards this clonotype: A much larger clone sits a single nucleotide away, making a read error possible. This CDR3 is CSVEDHGTGQYF. CDR3 in DNA: TGCAGCGTTGAAGACCACGGGACGGGACAGTACTTC. This chain joins TRBV29-1 and TRBJ2-4, with D perhaps matching TRBD1 or TRBD2 (5 bases each). This CDR3 has 12 amino acids. CDR1 and CDR2 (germline): SQVTM, ANQGSEA. The V end lost 0 bases, the J end lost 13 bases, and 13 bases lay between the germline ends.

This clonotype was seen only a few times. The rearrangement uses TRBV12-3 or TRBV12-4 and TRBJ2-5; D is possibly TRBD1 (5 bases). Trimming took 6 bases from V and 5 from J, leaving 16 bases between them. CDR3 length: 14 amino acids. The CDR3 sequence: CASRWGRKGETQYF. DNA of the CDR3: TGTGCCAGCAGGTGGGGCCGCAAGGGGGAGACCCAGTACTTC.

About this clonotype itself: A much larger clone differs by one base, so this may be a read error. The chain combines TRBV5-5 with TRBJ2-7; 8 bases fit TRBD1. The CDR3 is 15 amino acids. Per germline, CDR1 SGHKS and CDR2 YYEKEE (reference sequence). The chain's CDR3 is CANSVAGTGPYEQYF. For the CDR3, the DNA is TGTGCCAACAGCGTAGCCGGGACAGGACCCTACGAGCAGTACTTC.

This clonotype was found a few times. V is TRBV18 and J is TRBJ2-7; 7 nucleotides line up with TRBD2. The CDR3 length is 15 residues. V lost 0 bases, J lost 6 bases, and 8 bases stayed unmatched. The germline V gene has CDR1 KGHSH and CDR2 LQKENI. The CDR3 sequence is CASSPPRTSGLEQYF. The CDR3 region has the DNA TGTGCCAGCTCACCACCGAGGACTAGTGGCCTCGAGCAGTACTTC. The full variable domain, with the rest looked up from reference TRBV18 and TRBJ2-7, is NAGVMQNPRHLVRRRGQEARLRCSPMKGHSHVYWYRQLPEEGLKFMVYLQKENIIDESGMPKERFSAEFPKEGPSILRIQQVVRGDSAAYFCASSPPRTSGLEQYFGPGTRLTVT.

This clonotype was picked up a small number of times. The rearrangement uses TRBV20-1 and TRBJ2-7; no reliable D call. The CDR3 loop spans 14 amino acids. The V end was cut by 0 bases, the J end by 6 bases, with 15 bases between. Germline V gene sequence: CDR1 DFQATT, CDR2 SNEGSKA (reference sequence). DNA of the CDR3: TGCAGTGCTAGAGAAGACTCAAGTTTGGTCGAGCAGTACTTC. This encodes CSAREDSSLVEQYF.

Comment on this clonotype: At one of its ends the junction is not consistent with the germline gene, which may arise from a read error. The chain employs TRBV6-6 and TRBJ1-5; D unresolved. The CDR3 runs 15 residues. The germline V gene has CDR1 MNHNY and CDR2 SVGAGI (reference sequence). The CDR3 here is CVSREGLYGNQPQHF. As DNA, the CDR3 is TGTGTCAGCAGAGAAGGACTTTATGGCAATCAGCCCCAGCATTTT.

This clonotype appeared many times. This chain links TRBV20-1 with TRBJ2-3; 7 bases are shared with TRBD1. J was trimmed by 4 bases and V by 6 bases; bases with no gene match: 7. The CDR3 consists of 13 residues. Germline values: CDR1 DFQATT, CDR2 SNEGSKA (reference sequence). CDR3 DNA: TGCAGTGCCCGGGGACAGAGCCCAGATACGCAGTATTTT. Amino acid sequence: CSARGQSPDTQYF.

This clonotype has a handful of counts. The rearrangement joins TRBV4-1 to TRBJ1-5; D is undetermined. The CDR3 runs to 16 residues. Germline CDR1 and CDR2: MGHRA and YSYEKL. The V and J ends lost 1 base and 3 bases respectively, with 13 bases between them. CDR3 region: CASSQASTSYNQPQHF. As DNA, the CDR3 is TGCGCCAGCAGCCAAGCTTCGACCTCCTACAATCAGCCCCAGCATTTT.

About this clonotype: A much larger clone sits a single nucleotide away, making a read error possible. CDR3 nucleotide sequence: TGTGCCAGCAGCCCCCCTGGGCTAGCCCTAGTAAATGAGCAGTACTTC. Its translation: CASSPPGLALVNEQYF. The chain employs TRBV7-2 and TRBJ2-7, with D possibly TRBD2 on 5 matching bases. The CDR3 runs 16 residues. The V gene's germline CDR1 is SGHTA and CDR2 FQGNSA. V gave up 5 bases and J gave up 7 bases, with 24 bases separating them.

Worth noting for this clonotype: A much larger clone lies a single base off, so this may be a read error. The V call is TRBV20-1, the J call TRBJ2-1; 9 nucleotides agree with TRBD2. CDR1 and CDR2 from the germline V gene are DFQATT and SNEGSKA (reference sequence). The CDR3 totals 16 residues. The J segment lost 0 bases and the V segment lost 0 bases, leaving 3 bases of the junction unmatched. CDR3 nucleotides: TGCAGTGCTAGAGATCTAGCGGGGAGCTCCTACAATGAGCAGTTCTTC. This codes for CSARDLAGSSYNEQFF.

In its sample, this clonotype was seen a few times. This may be a read error, as it is one base from a much larger clone. This rearrangement joins TRBV28 to TRBJ1-4; the D gene is possibly TRBD1 (5 bases). CDR3 length: 15 amino acids. Germline assignment: CDR1 MDHEN and CDR2 SYDVKM. The CDR3 region has the DNA TGTGCCAGCAGATTGGACACCGCAACTAATGAAAAACGGTTTTTT. Encoded protein: CASRLDTATNEKRFF. Full variable domain (missing parts from reference TRBV28 and TRBJ1-4): DVKVTQSSRYLVKRTGEKVFLECVQDMDHENMFWYRQDPGLGLRLIYFSYDVKMKEKGDIPEGYSVSREKKERFSLILESASTNQTSMYLCASRLDTATNEKRFFGSGTQLSVL.